A single T cell receptor beta chain is shown here with its context. Its binding antigen is unknown. Base qualities are not provided; no much larger clone lies one nucleotide away. These data are taken from a study of blood T cell repertoires in COVID-19 (dated by TCRdb to between 2020 and 2021). Study-wide context: The collaborator samples originated in the United States, Italy and Spain and spanned the acute and convalescent phases of COVID-19. The dataset comprised deeply sampled blood TCRbeta repertoires from subjects exposed to, actively infected with, or recovered from COVID-19. Where HLA class I and class II types were available, the types were taken from metadata supplied by the sample provider, not from assay-based typing. The prospective study material was composed of cDNA or gDNA derived from T cells, B-cell-depleted T cells, or PBMCs. The repertoires were made available in a free public database intended to serve as a resource for research on the immune response to SARS-CoV-2. Nearly every sample came with metadata listing a de-identified subject ID, COVID-19 status, age in years and sex. The samples were drawn from the first 160 participants of the ongoing ImmuneRACE study and from 1,254 subjects provided by 6 global collaborators. What the authors observed across the whole study: The amount of clinical and demographic metadata varied by source and participant and was provided uncurated.

One collaborating source in Seattle enrolled patients during active infection and followed them longitudinally through the course of disease. Collaborating institutions collected whole blood in K2EDTA tubes following their own protocols. Collaborator samples were shipped for TCRbeta analysis as frozen whole blood, isolated PBMCs, or DNA extracted from either sample type. The CDR3 contains 13 residues, cysteine and phenylalanine counted. Solely the CDR3 DNA is kept, with 39 bases framed from the first base. CDR1 and CDR2 are read off the germline V gene as SGHRS and YFSETQ. The junction carries 15 bases between V and J, which are trimmed by 6 bases and 5 bases respectively. The immunoSEQ Assay, a bias-controlled multiplex PCR, was used to amplify TCRbeta CDR3 regions from genomic DNA. In the authors' own workflow: The number of nucleated cells in each sample was estimated by amplification of reference gene primers within the assay. To quantify the absolute abundance of each unique TCRbeta CDR3 rearrangement, sequence reads were collapsed and filtered. For each sample, productive Simpson clonality was calculated by taking the square root of Simpson's diversity index across productive rearrangements. TCRdb stores this immuneACCESS table with in-frame sequences only. Part of the clones is absent; in the studies checked, under half of the shortfall reflects unresolved V genes, and no reason is known for the rest. The V and J calls and the clone size are those of that table, but D and trimming were determined from the DNA. In this sample the table shows approximately 500,000 clones, roughly 91% of which occur a single time. 7.8% of the sample is taken by the ten largest.

The sample was peripheral blood. The receptor was derived from a woman between 45 and 65 years old with COVID-19, enrolled during active disease. This sequence uses TRBV5-1 and TRBJ2-7, with a tentative D gene TRBD2 over 5 matching bases. The sequenced DNA is TGCGCCAGCATGAGGGTGGATTCGGACGAGCAGTACTTC. Its coded protein is CASMRVDSDEQYF.